This TCR beta chain was recovered during a study of OX40 agonist ivuxolimab in advanced cancers. Sequencing used immunoSEQ multiplex PCR; TCRdb keeps in-frame clones, though not all of them. The sample gives 130,000 or so clones, about 93% of which show up once; about 0.93% is in the top ten. V dropped 5 bases and J dropped 2 bases, with 3 bases sitting between them. CDR3 size: 11 residues. The germline CDR1 and CDR2 sequences are MNHNY and SVGAGI (reference sequence). Of note for this clone: Other DNA sequences in this sample translate to the same CDR3.

Autoimmune disease history or systemic immunosuppression led to patients being barred. The chain carries TRBV6-6 and TRBJ2-5; unclear D gene. This receptor was identified in an adult with an advanced solid tumor such as melanoma, head and neck, liver or kidney cancer. The sequences come from CD4+ or CD8+ T cells sorted from blood, collected in a trial of the OX40 agonist ivuxolimab. The CDR3 DNA is TGTGCCAGCAGTAATCAAGAGACCCAGTACTTC. Translated, it gives CASSNQETQYF.